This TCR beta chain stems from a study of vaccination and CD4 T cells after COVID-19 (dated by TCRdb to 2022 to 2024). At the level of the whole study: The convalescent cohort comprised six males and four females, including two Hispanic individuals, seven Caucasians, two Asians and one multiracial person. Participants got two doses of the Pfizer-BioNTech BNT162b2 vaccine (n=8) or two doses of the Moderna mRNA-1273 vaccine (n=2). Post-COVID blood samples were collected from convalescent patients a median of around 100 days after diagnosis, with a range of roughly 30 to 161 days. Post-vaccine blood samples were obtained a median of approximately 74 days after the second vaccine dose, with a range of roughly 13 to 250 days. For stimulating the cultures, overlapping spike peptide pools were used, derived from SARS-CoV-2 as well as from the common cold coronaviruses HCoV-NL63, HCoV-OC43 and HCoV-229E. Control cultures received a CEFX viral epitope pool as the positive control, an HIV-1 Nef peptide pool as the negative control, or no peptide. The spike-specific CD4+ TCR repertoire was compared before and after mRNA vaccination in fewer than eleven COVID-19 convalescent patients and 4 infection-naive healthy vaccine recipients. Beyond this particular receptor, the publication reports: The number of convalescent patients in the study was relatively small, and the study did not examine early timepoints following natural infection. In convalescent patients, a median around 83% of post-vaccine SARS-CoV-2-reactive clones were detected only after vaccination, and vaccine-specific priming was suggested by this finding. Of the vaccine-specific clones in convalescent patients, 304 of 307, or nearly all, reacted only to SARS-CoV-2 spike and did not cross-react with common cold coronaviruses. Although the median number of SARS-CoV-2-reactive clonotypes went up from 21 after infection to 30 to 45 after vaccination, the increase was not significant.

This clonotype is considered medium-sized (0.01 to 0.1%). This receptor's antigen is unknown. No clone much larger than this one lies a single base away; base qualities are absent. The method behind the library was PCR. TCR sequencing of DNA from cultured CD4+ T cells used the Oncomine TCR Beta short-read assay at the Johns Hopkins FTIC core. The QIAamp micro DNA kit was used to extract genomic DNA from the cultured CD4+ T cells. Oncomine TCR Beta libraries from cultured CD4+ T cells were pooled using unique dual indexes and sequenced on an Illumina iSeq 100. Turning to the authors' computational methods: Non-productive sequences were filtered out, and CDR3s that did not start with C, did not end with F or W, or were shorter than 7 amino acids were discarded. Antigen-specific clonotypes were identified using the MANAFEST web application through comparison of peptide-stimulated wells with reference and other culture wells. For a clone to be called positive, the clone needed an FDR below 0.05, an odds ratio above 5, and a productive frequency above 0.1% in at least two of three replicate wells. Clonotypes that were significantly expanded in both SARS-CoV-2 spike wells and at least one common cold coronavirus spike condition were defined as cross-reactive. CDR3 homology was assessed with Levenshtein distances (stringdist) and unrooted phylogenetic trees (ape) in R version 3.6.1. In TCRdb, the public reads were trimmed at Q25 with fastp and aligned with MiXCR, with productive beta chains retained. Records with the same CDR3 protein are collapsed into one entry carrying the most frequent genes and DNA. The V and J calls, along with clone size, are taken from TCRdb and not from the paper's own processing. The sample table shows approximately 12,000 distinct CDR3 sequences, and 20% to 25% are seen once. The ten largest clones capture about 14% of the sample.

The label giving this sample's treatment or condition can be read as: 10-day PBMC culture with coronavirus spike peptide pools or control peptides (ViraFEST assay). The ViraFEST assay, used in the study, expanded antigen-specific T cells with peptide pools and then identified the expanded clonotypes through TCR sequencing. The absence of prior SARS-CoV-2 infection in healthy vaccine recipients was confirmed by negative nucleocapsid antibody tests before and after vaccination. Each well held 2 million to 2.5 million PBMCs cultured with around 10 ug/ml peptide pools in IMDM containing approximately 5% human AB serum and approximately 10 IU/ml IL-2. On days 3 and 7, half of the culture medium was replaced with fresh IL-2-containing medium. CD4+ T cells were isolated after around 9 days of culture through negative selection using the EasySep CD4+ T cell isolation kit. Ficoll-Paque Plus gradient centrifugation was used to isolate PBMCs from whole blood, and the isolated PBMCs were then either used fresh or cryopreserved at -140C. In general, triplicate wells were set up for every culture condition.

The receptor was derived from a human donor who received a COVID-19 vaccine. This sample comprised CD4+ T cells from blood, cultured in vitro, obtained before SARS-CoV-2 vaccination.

The CDR3 in this case is CASGTGGSQPQHF. Read as DNA, the sequence is TGTGCCAGCGGGACAGGGGGCAGTCAGCCCCAGCATTTT. Recombination joined TRBV7-9 with TRBJ1-5; 12 junctional bases match TRBD1. The germline V gene (reference sequence) yields SEHNR for CDR1 and FQNEAQ for CDR2. At the junction V is shortened by 8 bases and J by 6 bases; bases outside the gene matches: 2. Reading from cysteine to phenylalanine, the CDR3 counts 13 amino acids. Of the read, only the CDR3 DNA is kept; its 39 bases are in frame from base 1.